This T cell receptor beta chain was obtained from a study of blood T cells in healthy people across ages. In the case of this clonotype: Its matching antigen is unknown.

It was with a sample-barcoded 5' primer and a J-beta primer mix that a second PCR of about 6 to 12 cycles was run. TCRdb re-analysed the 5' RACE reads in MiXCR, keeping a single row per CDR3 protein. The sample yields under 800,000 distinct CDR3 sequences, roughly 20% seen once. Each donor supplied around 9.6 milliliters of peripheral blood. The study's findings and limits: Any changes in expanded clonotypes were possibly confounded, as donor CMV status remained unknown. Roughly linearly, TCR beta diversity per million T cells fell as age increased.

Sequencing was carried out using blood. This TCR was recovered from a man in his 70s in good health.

CDR3 nucleotide sequence: TGTGCCAGCAGCGTAGATGGCAGGGGAACCGACGAGCAGTACTTC. Its translation: CASSVDGRGTDEQYF. The J gene is TRBJ2-5, the V gene TRBV9; perhaps TRBD1 as D (6 bases). TRBJ2-7 matches the DNA end more closely, so the J call is doubtful. Germline CDR1 reads SGDLS; CDR2 reads YYNGEE. This CDR3 is 15 amino acids long.